This T cell receptor beta chain was sequenced during a study of CD8 T cells in ankylosing spondylitis. Study-wide results and caveats: From matched ankylosing spondylitis synovial fluid, disease-linked clones were reportedly recovered at significantly enriched levels. Seemingly distinctive of ankylosing spondylitis blood was a TCR beta motif formed by eight highly homologous variants.

Researchers built TCR beta libraries using quantitative 5'-RACE with molecular barcodes. TCRdb recomputed calls from the 5' RACE reads with MiXCR, one row per CDR3 protein. Among some 400,000 distinct CDR3 sequences, about a fifth were seen once, and the ten largest hold roughly a sixth. Germline lookup yields CDR1 ENHRY and CDR2 SYGVKD. This CDR3 spans 13 amino acids. With 4 bases removed from V and 2 bases from J, the gap between germline ends came to 8 bases. A word on this clonotype: Its antigen is not known.

Sequencing was performed on blood, either unsorted or a sorted T cell fraction (not recorded which). The chain combines TRBV10-3 with TRBJ2-5; perhaps TRBD2 as D (5 bases). The clonotype was recovered from a male donor with ankylosing spondylitis. This chain's CDR3 is CAISVTGQETQYF. As DNA, the CDR3 is TGTGCCATCAGTGTTACGGGGCAAGAGACCCAGTACTTC.